This T cell receptor beta chain was identified during a study of shared T cell receptors in the human thymus. A note on this clone: A read error may account for a junction end that differs from germline.

The germline gives CDR1 SSHAT, CDR2 FNYEAQ (reference sequence). CDR3 size: 16 residues. Data came from immunoSEQ multiplex PCR; TCRdb stores just in-frame clones and leaves some out. Among hundreds of thousands of clones listed, around three quarters were seen once. These same data were also listed under a study on human thymus T cells. As that study records: During corrective heart surgery, resections were taken, and the thymus tissue came from them. V and J genes seemed to be used with bias in thymic and blood repertoires.

The V and J genes are TRBV7-7 and TRBJ2-5; TRBD2 might be the D (7 bases). This TCR came from a boy younger than two with a congenital heart defect. Sequencing was performed on thymocytes. The CDR3 DNA follows: TGTGCTAGCAGCCCGCGAAGGGGGGGAGCGTGGGAGACCCAGTACTTC. Its protein is CASSPRRGGAWETQYF.